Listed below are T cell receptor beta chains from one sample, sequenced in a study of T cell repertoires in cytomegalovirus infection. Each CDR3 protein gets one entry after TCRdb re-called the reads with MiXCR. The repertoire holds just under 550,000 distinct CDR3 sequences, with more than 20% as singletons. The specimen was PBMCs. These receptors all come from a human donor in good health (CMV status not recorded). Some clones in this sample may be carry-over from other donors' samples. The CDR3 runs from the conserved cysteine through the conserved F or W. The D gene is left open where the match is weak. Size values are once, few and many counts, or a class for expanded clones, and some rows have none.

CDR3 protein: CASALNNEQFF
CDR3 DNA: TGTGCTAGTGCCTTAAACAATGAGCAGTTCTTC
J gene: TRBJ2-1
V gene: TRBV12-5
clone size: few
D gene: .

CDR3 protein: CASSFPTGMDNEQFF
CDR3 DNA: TGTGCCAGCAGTTTCCCGACAGGGATGGACAATGAGCAGTTCTTC
J gene: TRBJ2-1
V gene: TRBV12-3/TRBV12-4
clone size: many
D gene: TRBD1

CDR3 protein: CASRERLAGEFGELFF
CDR3 DNA: TGTGCCAGCAGGGAGAGACTAGCGGGAGAGTTCGGGGAGCTGTTTTTT
J gene: TRBJ2-2
V gene: TRBV12-3/TRBV12-4
clone size: .
D gene: TRBD2

CDR3 protein: CSARPGQPRGDAFF
CDR3 DNA: TGCAGTGCTAGACCCGGACAGCCCCGAGGGGATGCTTTCTTT
J gene: TRBJ1-1
V gene: TRBV20-1
clone size: .
D gene: .

CDR3 protein: CASSLIRRGRATYEQYF
CDR3 DNA: TGTGCCAGCAGTTTAATCCGTCGTGGAAGGGCCACCTACGAGCAGTACTTC
J gene: TRBJ2-7
V gene: TRBV27
clone size: .
D gene: .

CDR3 protein: CASSLDWHRGSPGELFF
CDR3 DNA: TGTGCCAGCAGCTTAGATTGGCACAGGGGGAGCCCCGGGGAGCTGTTTTTT
J gene: TRBJ2-2
V gene: TRBV11-2
clone size: .
D gene: TRBD1

CDR3 protein: CASRRDYVEETQYF
CDR3 DNA: TGTGCCAGCAGGAGGGACTACGTAGAAGAGACCCAGTACTTC
J gene: TRBJ2-5
V gene: TRBV5-4
clone size: few
D gene: TRBD2

CDR3 protein: CATSSRRRTNTEAFF
CDR3 DNA: TGTGCCACCAGCAGCAGGAGACGGACGAACACTGAAGCTTTCTTT
J gene: TRBJ1-1
V gene: TRBV15
clone size: .
D gene: .

CDR3 protein: CASSIVAGPYNEQFF
CDR3 DNA: TGTGCCAGTAGTATCGTAGCGGGGCCCTACAATGAGCAGTTCTTC
J gene: TRBJ2-1
V gene: TRBV19
clone size: .
D gene: TRBD2

CDR3 protein: CASSLRPTERGYTF
CDR3 DNA: TGTGCCAGCAGCTTGCGTCCGACAGAACGGGGCTACACCTTC
J gene: TRBJ1-2
V gene: TRBV5-5
clone size: .
D gene: .

CDR3 protein: CASSSGGGLYEQYF
CDR3 DNA: TGTGCCAGCAGTTCAGGCGGGGGCCTCTACGAGCAGTACTTC
J gene: TRBJ2-7
V gene: TRBV12-3/TRBV12-4
clone size: .
D gene: .

CDR3 protein: CASSLAGTPGTKNIQYF
CDR3 DNA: TGTGCCAGCAGCTTGGCAGGGACCCCTGGTACCAAAAACATTCAGTACTTC
J gene: TRBJ2-4
V gene: TRBV5-5
clone size: .
D gene: .

CDR3 protein: CASSYSSGSGRTEQFF
CDR3 DNA: TGTGCCAGCAGTTACTCGTCTGGTAGCGGGAGGACTGAGCAGTTCTTC
J gene: TRBJ2-1
V gene: TRBV6-2/TRBV6-3
clone size: many
D gene: TRBD2

CDR3 protein: CASSRGLRAIYNEQFF
CDR3 DNA: TGTGCCAGCAGCCGGGGACTGCGGGCGATTTACAATGAGCAGTTCTTC
J gene: TRBJ2-1
V gene: TRBV14
clone size: .
D gene: .

CDR3 protein: CASSGAATAFEKLFF
CDR3 DNA: TGTGCCAGCAGTGGAGCCGCGACAGCCTTTGAAAAACTGTTTTTT
J gene: TRBJ1-4
V gene: TRBV12-3/TRBV12-4
clone size: few
D gene: .

CDR3 protein: CASSMTATSNQPQHF
CDR3 DNA: TGTGCCAGCAGTATGACAGCTACAAGTAATCAGCCCCAGCATTTT
J gene: TRBJ1-5
V gene: TRBV6-5
clone size: .
D gene: .

CDR3 protein: CASSLGGGSYEQYF
CDR3 DNA: TGTGCCAGCAGCTTAGGCGGAGGTTCCTACGAGCAGTACTTC
J gene: TRBJ2-7
V gene: TRBV7-2
clone size: many
D gene: .

CDR3 protein: CASSQIQGGTNSPLHF
CDR3 DNA: TGCGCCAGCAGCCAAATACAGGGAGGGACGAATTCACCCCTCCACTTT
J gene: TRBJ1-6
V gene: TRBV4-1
clone size: few
D gene: .

CDR3 protein: CASSSYESETQYF
CDR3 DNA: TGTGCCAGCAGTTCCTATGAGTCGGAGACCCAGTACTTC
J gene: TRBJ2-5
V gene: TRBV7-9
clone size: few
D gene: .

CDR3 protein: CASSGGHGYTF
CDR3 DNA: TGTGCCAGCAGTGGGGGACACGGCTACACCTTC
J gene: TRBJ1-2
V gene: TRBV5-3
clone size: .
D gene: .

CDR3 protein: CASSFRLAGVTDTQYF
CDR3 DNA: TGTGCCAGCAGCTTTCGACTAGCGGGAGTCACAGATACGCAGTATTTT
J gene: TRBJ2-3
V gene: TRBV11-3
clone size: .
D gene: TRBD2

CDR3 protein: CASSLDSPYGYTF
CDR3 DNA: TGTGCCAGCAGCCTGGACAGTCCTTATGGCTACACCTTC
J gene: TRBJ1-2
V gene: TRBV6-6
clone size: many
D gene: .

CDR3 protein: CASSLGRTINTQYF
CDR3 DNA: TGTGCCAGCAGCTTAGGGAGGACGATTAACACCCAGTACTTC
J gene: TRBJ2-5
V gene: TRBV7-9
clone size: .
D gene: .

CDR3 protein: CASSLTGRETDTQYF
CDR3 DNA: TGTGCCAGCAGCTTGACCGGCCGGGAAACAGATACGCAGTATTTT
J gene: TRBJ2-3
V gene: TRBV7-2
clone size: many
D gene: .

CDR3 protein: CASSLQGAGANSPLHF
CDR3 DNA: TGTGCCAGTAGTTTACAGGGGGCGGGAGCAAATTCACCCCTCCACTTT
J gene: TRBJ1-6
V gene: TRBV19
clone size: .
D gene: TRBD1

CDR3 protein: CASSSLGTGSMNTEAFF
CDR3 DNA: TGTGCCAGCAGCTCCCTCGGGACAGGGAGCATGAACACTGAAGCTTTCTTT
J gene: TRBJ1-1
V gene: TRBV7-8
clone size: many
D gene: TRBD1

CDR3 protein: CASSNYTGYTF
CDR3 DNA: TGTGCCAGCAGCAACTACACTGGCTACACCTTC
J gene: TRBJ1-2
V gene: TRBV7-9
clone size: .
D gene: .

CDR3 protein: CASSQTRGSNYGYTF
CDR3 DNA: TGCGCCAGCAGCCAGACTAGGGGATCTAACTATGGCTACACCTTC
J gene: TRBJ1-2
V gene: TRBV4-3
clone size: .
D gene: .

CDR3 protein: CASSLGGESTEAFF
CDR3 DNA: TGTGCCAGCAGCTTGGGAGGGGAAAGCACTGAAGCTTTCTTT
J gene: TRBJ1-1
V gene: TRBV7-9
clone size: many
D gene: .

CDR3 protein: CASSFGLAGPIEQFF
CDR3 DNA: TGCGCCAGCAGCTTCGGACTAGCGGGCCCCATTGAGCAGTTCTTC
J gene: TRBJ2-1
V gene: TRBV5-1
clone size: .
D gene: TRBD2

CDR3 protein: CASSLVRSSGVSAQYF
CDR3 DNA: TGTGCCAGCAGCTTAGTGAGATCTAGCGGGGTGTCGGCCCAGTACTTC
J gene: TRBJ2-5
V gene: TRBV7-6
clone size: many
D gene: TRBD2

CDR3 protein: CASSLPGTGFNQPQHF
CDR3 DNA: TGTGCCAGTAGTCTTCCCGGGACAGGGTTCAATCAGCCCCAGCATTTT
J gene: TRBJ1-5
V gene: TRBV19
clone size: .
D gene: TRBD1

CDR3 protein: CASSLELAGGHGELFF
CDR3 DNA: TGTGCCAGCAGCTTGGAACTAGCGGGAGGGCACGGGGAGCTGTTTTTT
J gene: TRBJ2-2
V gene: TRBV5-6
clone size: .
D gene: TRBD2

CDR3 protein: CASSLVAGRLYNEQFF
CDR3 DNA: TGTGCCAGCAGCCTAGTGGCGGGTAGACTCTACAATGAGCAGTTCTTC
J gene: TRBJ2-1
V gene: TRBV7-2
clone size: many
D gene: .

CDR3 protein: CASSNLAGYGYTF
CDR3 DNA: TGTGCCAGCAGCAACCTTGCCGGCTATGGCTACACCTTC
J gene: TRBJ1-2
V gene: TRBV7-6
clone size: many
D gene: .

CDR3 protein: CASSLGVGSNQPQHF
CDR3 DNA: TGTGCCAGCAGCCTGGGCGTGGGTAGCAATCAGCCCCAGCATTTT
J gene: TRBJ1-5
V gene: TRBV5-4
clone size: many
D gene: .

CDR3 protein: CASSSRAANYGYTF
CDR3 DNA: TGTGCCAGCAGCTCCAGGGCCGCTAACTATGGCTACACCTTC
J gene: TRBJ1-2
V gene: TRBV7-4
clone size: .
D gene: .

CDR3 protein: CASTTGGSSYNEQFF
CDR3 DNA: TGTGCCAGCACCACCGGCGGGAGCTCCTACAATGAGCAGTTCTTC
J gene: TRBJ2-1
V gene: TRBV6-2/TRBV6-3
clone size: few
D gene: TRBD2

CDR3 protein: CASSIGLAEAQETQYF
CDR3 DNA: TGCGCCAGCAGCATTGGACTAGCGGAGGCACAAGAGACCCAGTACTTC
J gene: TRBJ2-5
V gene: TRBV5-1
clone size: .
D gene: TRBD2

CDR3 protein: CASSPPDLTMNTEAFF
CDR3 DNA: TGTGCCAGCAGCCCCCCGGACTTAACAATGAACACTGAAGCTTTCTTT
J gene: TRBJ1-1
V gene: TRBV28
clone size: few
D gene: .

CDR3 protein: CASSSPAGLKETQYF
CDR3 DNA: TGTGCCAGCAGTTCCCCAGCAGGGCTGAAAGAGACCCAGTACTTC
J gene: TRBJ2-5
V gene: TRBV6-2/TRBV6-3
clone size: .
D gene: .

CDR3 protein: CASSLLEYQETQYF
CDR3 DNA: TGTGCCAGCAGCTTACTAGAGTACCAAGAGACCCAGTACTTC
J gene: TRBJ2-5
V gene: TRBV7-8
clone size: .
D gene: .

CDR3 protein: CASSLEGGGGYTIYF
CDR3 DNA: TGTGCCAGCAGCTTAGAAGGGGGGGGAGGATACACCATATATTTT
J gene: TRBJ1-3
V gene: TRBV7-2
clone size: few
D gene: .

CDR3 protein: CASSYTNPGLAGRGHNEQFF
CDR3 DNA: TGTGCCAGCAGCTACACCAACCCGGGACTAGCGGGACGAGGGCACAATGAGCAGTTCTTC
J gene: TRBJ2-1
V gene: TRBV7-3
clone size: .
D gene: TRBD2

CDR3 protein: CASSSPSGPLYNEQFF
CDR3 DNA: TGTGCCAGCAGTTCCCCCTCGGGCCCACTCTACAATGAGCAGTTCTTC
J gene: TRBJ2-1
V gene: TRBV6-2/TRBV6-3
clone size: few
D gene: .

CDR3 protein: CASSLGPIQFF
CDR3 DNA: TGTGCCAGCAGTTTGGGCCCCATTCAGTTCTTC
J gene: TRBJ2-1
V gene: TRBV12-3/TRBV12-4
clone size: few
D gene: .

CDR3 protein: CASSQELGLADEYF
CDR3 DNA: TGCGCCAGCAGCCAAGAGCTTGGGCTAGCCGACGAGTATTTT
J gene: TRBJ2-3
V gene: TRBV4-1
clone size: .
D gene: .

CDR3 protein: CSALLAPSYNEQFF
CDR3 DNA: TGCAGCGCTCTACTAGCGCCTTCCTACAATGAGCAGTTCTTC
J gene: TRBJ2-1
V gene: TRBV29-1
clone size: .
D gene: TRBD2

CDR3 protein: CASSYNRGQNNEQFF
CDR3 DNA: TGTGCCAGCAGTTACAATCGCGGCCAAAACAATGAGCAGTTCTTC
J gene: TRBJ2-1
V gene: TRBV6-2/TRBV6-3
clone size: .
D gene: .

CDR3 protein: CASSSPPGGLVRDEQFF
CDR3 DNA: TGTGCCAGCAGCTCACCCCCCGGCGGACTAGTACGAGATGAGCAGTTCTTC
J gene: TRBJ2-1
V gene: TRBV11-3
clone size: few
D gene: TRBD2

CDR3 protein: CATALTGLNQPQHF
CDR3 DNA: TGTGCCACCGCACTAACGGGCCTCAATCAGCCCCAGCATTTT
J gene: TRBJ1-5
V gene: TRBV19
clone size: .
D gene: .

CDR3 protein: CAINRDRVDGYTF
CDR3 DNA: TGTGCCATCAATAGGGACAGGGTGGATGGCTACACCTTC
J gene: TRBJ1-2
V gene: TRBV10-3
clone size: .
D gene: TRBD1

CDR3 protein: CAISEWDSYYGYTF
CDR3 DNA: TGTGCCATCAGTGAGTGGGACAGTTACTATGGCTACACCTTC
J gene: TRBJ1-2
V gene: TRBV10-3
clone size: few
D gene: TRBD1

CDR3 protein: CAWRETGGYYGYTF
CDR3 DNA: TGTGCCTGGAGAGAAACAGGCGGGTACTATGGCTACACCTTC
J gene: TRBJ1-2
V gene: TRBV30
clone size: .
D gene: .

CDR3 protein: CASSSYPTRVSKNIQYF
CDR3 DNA: TGTGCCAGCAGCTCCTACCCGACCAGGGTATCCAAAAACATTCAGTACTTC
J gene: TRBJ2-4
V gene: TRBV11-1
clone size: few
D gene: .

CDR3 protein: CASSPWPPAAHSHPFF
CDR3 DNA: TGTGCCAGCAGCCCGTGGCCCCCAGCGGCCCACTCACACCCGTTCTTC
J gene: TRBJ2-1
V gene: TRBV9
clone size: .
D gene: .

CDR3 protein: CASTLAPGDNEQFF
CDR3 DNA: TGCGCCAGCACGCTAGCGCCTGGAGACAATGAGCAGTTCTTC
J gene: TRBJ2-1
V gene: TRBV4-3
clone size: .
D gene: .